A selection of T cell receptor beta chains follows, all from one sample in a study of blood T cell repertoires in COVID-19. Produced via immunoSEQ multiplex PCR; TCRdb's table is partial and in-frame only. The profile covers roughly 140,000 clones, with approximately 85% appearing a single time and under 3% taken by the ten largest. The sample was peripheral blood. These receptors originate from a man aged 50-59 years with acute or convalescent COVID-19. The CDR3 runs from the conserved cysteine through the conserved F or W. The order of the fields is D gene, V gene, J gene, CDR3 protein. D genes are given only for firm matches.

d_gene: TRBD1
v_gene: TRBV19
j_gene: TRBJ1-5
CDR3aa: CASSIRQGSSNQPQHF

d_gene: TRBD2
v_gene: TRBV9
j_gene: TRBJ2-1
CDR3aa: CASSISGQSYNEQFF

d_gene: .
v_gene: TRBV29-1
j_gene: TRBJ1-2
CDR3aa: CSAPSGQNLNSYGYTF

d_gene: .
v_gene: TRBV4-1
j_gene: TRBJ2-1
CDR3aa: CASSQVAENYNEQFF

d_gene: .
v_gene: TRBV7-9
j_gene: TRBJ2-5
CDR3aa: CASSLVAGTFQETQYF

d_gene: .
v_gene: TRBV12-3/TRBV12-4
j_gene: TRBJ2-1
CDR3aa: CASSLQGFEFF

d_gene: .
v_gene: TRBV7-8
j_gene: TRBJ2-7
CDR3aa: CASRRTGKYEQYF

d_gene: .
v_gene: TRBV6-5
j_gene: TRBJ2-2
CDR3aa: CASHQGGTGELFF

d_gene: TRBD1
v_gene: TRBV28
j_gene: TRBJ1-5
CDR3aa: CASKSAGGYQPQHF

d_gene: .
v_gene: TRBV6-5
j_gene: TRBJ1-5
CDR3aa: CASSYSGAGQPQHF

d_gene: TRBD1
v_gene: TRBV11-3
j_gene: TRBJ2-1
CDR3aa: CASSSPHLTGVSYNEQFF

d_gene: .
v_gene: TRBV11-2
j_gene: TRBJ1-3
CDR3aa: CASSLLGGSGNTIYF

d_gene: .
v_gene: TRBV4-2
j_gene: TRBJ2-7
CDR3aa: CASSQEGYSLLEQYF

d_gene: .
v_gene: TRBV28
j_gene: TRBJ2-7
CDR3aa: CASSLVSREQYF

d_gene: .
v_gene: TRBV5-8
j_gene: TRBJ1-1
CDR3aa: CASSFYWGGNTEAFF

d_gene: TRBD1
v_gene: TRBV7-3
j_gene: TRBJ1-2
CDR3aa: CASSLTGQGNPYTF

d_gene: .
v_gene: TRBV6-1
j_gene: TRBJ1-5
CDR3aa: CASSEPILEYSNQPQHF

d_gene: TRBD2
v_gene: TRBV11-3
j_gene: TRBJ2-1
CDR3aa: CASSLGVPSGRNNEQFF

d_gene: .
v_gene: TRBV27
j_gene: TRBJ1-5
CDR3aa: CASSPLDAGLEQPQHF

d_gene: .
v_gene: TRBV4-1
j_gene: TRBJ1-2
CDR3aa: CASSQPSGGLGYTF

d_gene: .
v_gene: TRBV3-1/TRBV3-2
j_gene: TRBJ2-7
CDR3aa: CASSQAVGGGPRNEQYF

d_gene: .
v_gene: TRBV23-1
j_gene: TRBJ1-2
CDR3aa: CASSLQRERLVPSDGYTF

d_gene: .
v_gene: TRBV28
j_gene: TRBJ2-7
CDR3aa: CASSFPGHSYEQYF

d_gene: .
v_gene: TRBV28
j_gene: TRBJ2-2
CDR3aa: CASRRQGGIGELFF

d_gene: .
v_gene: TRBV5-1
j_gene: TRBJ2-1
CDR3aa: CASSTPGSSYNEQFF

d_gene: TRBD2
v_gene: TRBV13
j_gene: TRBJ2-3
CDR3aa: CASSFSGGAHTQYF

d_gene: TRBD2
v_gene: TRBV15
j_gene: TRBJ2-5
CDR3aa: CATSRTREAAGTQYF

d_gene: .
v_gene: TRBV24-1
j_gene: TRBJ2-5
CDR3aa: CATSDSRQAGILSQYF

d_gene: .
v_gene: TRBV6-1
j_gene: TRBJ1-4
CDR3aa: CASSEEAGGFEKLFF

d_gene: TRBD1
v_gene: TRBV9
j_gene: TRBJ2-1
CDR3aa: CASSPYVQGSSYNEQFF

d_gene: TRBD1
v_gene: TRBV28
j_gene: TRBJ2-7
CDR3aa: CASSLVQGAYEQYF

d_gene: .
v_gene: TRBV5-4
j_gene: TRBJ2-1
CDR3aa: CASSRGGDSVSYNEQFF